This TCR beta chain is drawn from a study of vaccination and CD4 T cells after COVID-19. The overall study: Nasal swab PCR had detected SARS-CoV-2 in convalescent patients, several mild and one severe.

Of note for this clonotype: Its antigen is undetermined.

The Oncomine TCR Beta short-read assay sequenced DNA from cultured CD4+ T cells. One entry per CDR3 protein, called by TCRdb with MiXCR from the PCR reads. The sample lists around 16,000 distinct CDR3 sequences, 73% occurring once. Per the germline V gene, CDR1 is MNHNS and CDR2 is SASEGT. The CDR3 sequence is 15 residues long. The V gene lost 5 bases and the J gene lost 1 base, with 14 bases spanning the gap. As for treatment: roughly 10-day PBMC culture with coronavirus spike peptide pools or control peptides (ViraFEST assay). Following expansion of antigen-specific T cells with peptide pools, ViraFEST then sequenced TCRs. Positive PCR results dated from March to December 2020, before the US Alpha, Beta and Delta variants.

The sequence was collected from a human donor who had recovered from COVID-19. Sequencing was carried out using CD4+ T cells from blood, cultured in vitro. The gene calls are TRBV6-1 and TRBJ1-2; maybe TRBD1 (6 bases). The CDR3 spells CASSQRTADNYGYTF. The CDR3 DNA follows: TGTGCCAGCAGTCAACGGACAGCCGATAACTATGGCTACACCTTC.